The TCR beta chain under discussion was sequenced for a study of OX40 agonist ivuxolimab in advanced cancers. Study outcomes and limitations: At 0.1 to 3.0 mg/kg and by week 6, clonal expansion occurred in CD4+ and CD8+ blood T cells. Not determined was the antigen specificity of the expanded peripheral T cells.

As for this clone: Its antigen is unknown.

Sequencing was performed with immunoSEQ multiplex PCR; in TCRdb, only in-frame clones are kept and a portion is missing. The table records more than 40,000 clones, about 88% of them present only once. This CDR3 comprises 16 residues. Germline V gene lookup returns CDR1 MRHNA and CDR2 SNTAGT. Losses at the gene ends were 5 bases for V and 1 base for J; bases not matched to a gene: 7. The clonotype comes from an adult with an advanced solid tumor such as melanoma, head and neck, liver or kidney cancer. Sample: CD4+ or CD8+ T cells sorted from blood, taken in a trial of the OX40 agonist ivuxolimab. The chain links TRBV6-4 to TRBJ2-3, with 9 bases that match TRBD2. CDR3 DNA: TGTGCCAGCAGTTTCAGCGGGGGGAGTCGCACAGATACGCAGTATTTT. It codes for CASSFSGGSRTDTQYF.